This passage covers 23 T cell receptor beta chains from one sample sequenced in a study of blood T cell repertoires in COVID-19. Profiled with immunoSEQ multiplex PCR; TCRdb holds only in-frame clones, not every one. Of 300,000 to 350,000 clones listed, more than 70% are singletons. Input material: peripheral blood. These receptors originate from a man aged 25-45 years with active or convalescent COVID-19.

This clone has a single count. The chain couples TRBV10-3 to TRBJ2-1, with 15 nucleotides matching TRBD2. Germline V gene lookup returns CDR1 ENHRY and CDR2 SYGVKD. This CDR3 has 14 amino acids. J lost 9 bases, V lost 5 bases, and 2 bases had no gene match. CDR3 residues: CAISKGLAGGEQFF. CDR3 coding DNA: TGTGCCATCAGTAAGGGACTAGCGGGAGGTGAGCAGTTCTTC.

V is TRBV28 and J is TRBJ2-5; the match to TRBD2 covers 7 bases. The CDR3 has 15 amino acids. V shed 7 bases, J shed 2 bases, and the junction held 10 bases outside the gene matches. From germline, CDR1 is MDHEN and CDR2 SYDVKM. The CDR3 nucleotides read TGTGCCAGCAAAAGCAGCGGGATGTTTCAAGAGACCCAGTACTTC. It translates to CASKSSGMFQETQYF.

CDR3 bases: TGTGCCAGCAGCCCAAGAGGGGGACAGGGGAGAGAGACCCAGTACTTC. Translating it yields CASSPRGGQGRETQYF. The gene calls are TRBV9 and TRBJ2-5, with 10 bases lining up with TRBD1. Losses at the gene ends were 4 bases for V and 4 bases for J; bases not matched to a gene: 10. The CDR3 is made up of 16 amino acids. The germline gives CDR1 SGDLS, CDR2 YYNGEE. Combining the CDR3 with reference TRBV9 and TRBJ2-5 gives the whole variable domain DSGVTQTPKHLITATGQRVTLRCSPRSGDLSVYWYQQSLDQGLQFLIQYYNGEERAKGNILERFSAQQFPDLHSELNLSSLELGDSALYFCASSPRGGQGRETQYFGPGTRLLVL.

V usage is TRBV24-1 and J usage is TRBJ2-1; D perhaps matches TRBD1 (6 bases). CDR3 size: 13 residues. The ends were cut back, 2 bases at V and 10 bases at J, with 11 bases in the middle. Germline V CDR1 and CDR2: KGHDR, SFDVKD. CDR3 loop: CATSDYTGREQFF. The CDR3, as DNA: TGTGCCACCAGTGATTATACAGGGAGAGAGCAGTTCTTC.

This chain links TRBV13 with TRBJ2-2; 9 nucleotides align to TRBD1. Germline lookup yields CDR1 PRHDT and CDR2 FYEKMQ (reference sequence). Trimming took 7 bases from V and 5 from J; bases not matched to a gene: 11. The CDR3 is 16 residues long. CDR3 sequence reads: CASTRMGQGGTGELFF. CDR3 DNA: TGTGCCAGCACCCGAATGGGACAGGGAGGGACCGGGGAGCTGTTTTTT.

This chain connects TRBV19 to TRBJ1-1; D not resolved. This CDR3 region has 13 residues. Trimming took off 4 bases at V and 7 bases at J, with 13 bases between the two ends. CDR1 and CDR2 from the germline V gene are LNHDA and SQIVND (reference sequence). The CDR3 here is CASSTQRAGEAFF. For the CDR3, the DNA is TGTGCCAGTAGTACCCAGCGGGCTGGTGAAGCTTTCTTT.

V is TRBV18 and J is TRBJ1-1; TRBD1 is a possible D gene (6 bases). The CDR3 extends over 16 amino acids. Per germline, CDR1 KGHSH and CDR2 LQKENI. V gave up 3 bases and J gave up 4 bases, with 18 bases separating them. The CDR3 DNA follows: TGTGCCAGCTCACCCCAGAATGGGGGGGCGGGCACTGAAGCTTTCTTT. Translating gives CASSPQNGGAGTEAFF.

The rearrangement joins TRBV4-2 to TRBJ1-5, with D possibly being TRBD1 (5 bases). This CDR3 contains 14 residues. The V end lost 4 bases, the J end lost 3 bases, and 10 bases lay between the germline ends. Germline assignment: CDR1 LGHNA and CDR2 YNFKEQ. This CDR3 reads CASSLGGYNQPQHF. CDR3 bases: TGTGCCAGCAGCCTGGGGGGTTACAATCAGCCCCAGCATTTT.

The rearrangement uses TRBV7-9 and TRBJ2-5; TRBD1 agrees at 7 bases. The CDR3 length is 19 residues. Germline values: CDR1 SEHNR, CDR2 FQNEAQ (reference sequence). Unmatched junction bases numbered 20, after V lost 2 bases and J lost 5 bases. CDR3 DNA: TGTGCCAGCAGCTTAAGTTACAGGACAGGTGTGCTAGGAGAGGAGACCCAGTACTTC. Residues: CASSLSYRTGVLGEETQYF.

The chain carries TRBV30 and TRBJ1-5; possible D gene TRBD1, 5 bases. CDR1 and CDR2 from the germline V gene are GTSNPN and SVGIG (reference sequence). CDR3 size: 14 residues. V was clipped by 3 bases and J by 7 bases, with 16 bases between them. The CDR3 nucleotides are TGTGCCTGGAGCCTTGGGACTTTCGGGCAGCCCCAGCATTTT. Its translation: CAWSLGTFGQPQHF.

The V and J genes are TRBV19 and TRBJ1-1; 9 bases align to TRBD1. CDR1 is LNHDA and CDR2 is SQIVND in the germline V gene (reference sequence). J gave up 5 bases and V 5 bases, and 12 bases lay outside the gene matches. CDR3 length: 16 amino acids. In DNA, the CDR3 is TGTGCCAGTAGTCCATCGGACAGGGGTATTGGGACTGAAGCTTTCTTT. Amino acid sequence: CASSPSDRGIGTEAFF.

The rearrangement uses TRBV3-1 (or the pseudogene TRBV3-2) and TRBJ2-2, with 9 positions matching TRBD2. The CDR3 runs to 18 residues. V lost 0 bases to trimming and J lost 4 bases; unmatched junction nucleotides: 9. Germline lookup yields CDR1 LGHDT and CDR2 YNNKEL (reference sequence). CDR3 loop: CASSQDRRGRVGTGELFF. For the CDR3, the DNA is TGTGCCAGCAGCCAAGATAGGCGCGGGAGGGTTGGCACCGGGGAGCTGTTTTTT.

This sequence joins TRBV6-6 and TRBJ2-7; 9 bases fit TRBD2. Germline V lookup: CDR1 MNHNY, CDR2 SVGAGI (reference sequence). V shed 8 bases, J shed 3 bases, and the junction held 5 bases outside the gene matches. The CDR3 contains 13 residues. This CDR3 reads CASSRSGGYEQYF. The CDR3 nucleotides are TGTGCCAGCTCCCGTAGCGGGGGCTACGAGCAGTACTTC.

This rearrangement joins TRBV18 to TRBJ2-3; D uncertain. Looked up from germline, CDR1 is KGHSH and CDR2 is LQKENI. There are 12 residues in the CDR3. V was pared by 5 bases and J by 2 bases, with 5 bases between. Here the CDR3 DNA reads TGTGCCAGCTCAGAGTACACAGATACGCAGTATTTT. This codes for CASSEYTDTQYF.

The V call is TRBV11-3, the J call TRBJ2-7; 10 nucleotides match TRBD2. The CDR3 has 15 amino acids. J gave up 7 bases and V 5 bases, and 11 bases lay outside the gene matches. Germline loops: CDR1 SGHNT, CDR2 YENEEA. CDR3 residues: CASSLKAGGPYEQYF. In DNA, the CDR3 is TGTGCCAGCAGCCTAAAAGCGGGAGGGCCGTATGAGCAGTACTTC.

This chain uses TRBV24-1 with TRBJ1-1; no reliable D call. CDR1 is KGHDR and CDR2 is SFDVKD in the germline V gene. CDR3 size: 14 residues. Trimming took 3 bases from V and 0 from J, leaving 7 bases between them. This CDR3 reads CATSDGQVNTEAFF. CDR3 coding DNA: TGTGCCACCAGTGATGGGCAGGTGAACACTGAAGCTTTCTTT.

The chain employs TRBV2 and TRBJ2-7; a possible D gene is TRBD2 (5 bases). Per the germline V gene, CDR1 is SNHLY and CDR2 is FYNNEI. The CDR3 runs 15 residues. Trimming removed 9 bases at V and 2 bases at J, with 20 bases between. The CDR3 region has the DNA TGTGCCAGTCGACCGGAGCGGAGGATTACCTACGAGCAGTACTTC. Translation: CASRPERRITYEQYF.

V and J are TRBV9 and TRBJ2-2; TRBD1 matches at 8 bases. Trimming cost V 3 bases and J 1 base; bases outside gene matches: 5. Germline CDR1 and CDR2: SGDLS and YYNGEE. This CDR3 is built from 16 residues. CDR3 sequence: CASSGQDRENTGELFF. DNA for the CDR3: TGTGCCAGCAGCGGTCAGGACAGGGAGAACACCGGGGAGCTGTTTTTT.

The chain is built from TRBV9 and TRBJ2-1, with D uncertain. V shed 0 bases and J shed 9 bases, with 16 bases lying between them. The CDR3 is made up of 15 amino acids. Germline V lookup: CDR1 SGDLS, CDR2 YYNGEE. CDR3 protein: CASSVELEFAPEQFF. The CDR3, as DNA: TGTGCCAGCAGCGTAGAGCTAGAGTTCGCCCCTGAGCAGTTCTTC.

The rearrangement links TRBV29-1 to TRBJ1-2; tentative D call: TRBD1 (6 bases). The CDR3 runs to 12 residues. CDR1 is SQVTM, CDR2 ANQGSEA, per germline. Trimming shortened V by 6 bases and J by 4 bases, and 12 bases separated the two germline ends. The CDR3 loop is CSVNRESYGYTF. In DNA, the CDR3 is TGCAGCGTAAACAGGGAAAGCTATGGCTACACCTTC.

This chain links TRBV28 with TRBJ1-2; D perhaps matches TRBD1 (5 bases). The germline gives CDR1 MDHEN, CDR2 SYDVKM. V lost 3 bases and J 4 bases, leaving 12 bases between the germline ends. The CDR3 totals 14 residues. The CDR3 loop reads CASSLGGPPYGYTF. CDR3 DNA: TGTGCCAGCAGTTTGGGGGGACCTCCCTATGGCTACACCTTC.

This chain joins TRBV3-1 (or the pseudogene TRBV3-2) and TRBJ2-7; the D is unclear. This CDR3 is built from 12 residues. Trimming cost V 1 base and J 6 bases, with 7 bases left between them. CDR1 LGHDT and CDR2 YNNKEL come from the germline V gene (reference sequence). CDR3 in amino acids: CASSQGPGEQYF. CDR3 bases: TGTGCCAGCAGCCAAGGGCCTGGCGAGCAGTACTTC.

V is TRBV7-3 and J is TRBJ2-1; 7 nucleotides align to TRBD1. CDR1 is SGHTA and CDR2 is FQGTGA in the germline V gene. V was pared by 4 bases and J by 6 bases, with 3 bases of the junction left unmatched. The CDR3 loop spans 13 amino acids. The CDR3 spells CASSSGQPNEQFF. For the CDR3, the DNA is TGTGCCAGCAGCTCGGGACAGCCCAATGAGCAGTTCTTC.